This T cell receptor beta chain was retrieved from a study of blood T cell repertoires in COVID-19. Across the study: From T cells, B-cell-depleted T cells, or PBMCs came the material, which was cDNA or gDNA.

A few counts support this clone. V trimming: 0 bases; J trimming: 4 bases; junction bases outside the gene matches: 3. CDR3 length: 15 residues. Looked up from germline, CDR1 is SGHRS and CDR2 is YFSETQ. Profiling relied on immunoSEQ multiplex PCR, and the TCRdb table lists in-frame clones only, not all of them. The data hold roughly 100,000 clones, with more than 80% observed a single time. This chain connects TRBV5-1 to TRBJ2-1, with TRBD2 matching over 8 bases. This receptor was identified in a human donor in a cohort sampled during active COVID-19. The sequencing sample was made of peripheral blood. The CDR3: CASSLGSGEYNEQFF. In nucleotides, the CDR3 is TGCGCCAGCAGCTTGGGTAGCGGGGAGTACAATGAGCAGTTCTTC.